This T cell receptor (beta chain) was captured in a study of tumor and adjacent non-tumor tissue in lung cancer. CDR3 size: 15 residues. CDR1 is SQVTM and CDR2 is ANQGSEA in the germline V gene. On this clonotype itself: An end of the junction differs from the germline gene, which may be a read error.

The library came from three nested PCR rounds adapted from ARM-PCR protocols. TCRdb used MiXCR to reprocess the multiplex PCR reads, holding one entry per CDR3 protein. The sample lists about 98,000 distinct CDR3 sequences; 75% to 85% were seen once. RNA was extracted from bulk tissue without any cell sorting. This non-tumor lung sample came from over 3 cm beyond the tumor edge. The clonotype comes from a man aged 60 to 69 with small cell lung cancer. The gene calls are TRBV29-1 and TRBJ2-5, with 8 bases matching TRBD2. The sample consisted of distant non-tumor lung tissue. Here the CDR3 reads CTVDNGGEFGETQYF. In DNA, the CDR3 is TGCACCGTTGACAACGGGGGGGAGTTCGGAGAGACCCAGTACTTC.